This entry describes one TCR beta chain. CDR1 is MNHNY and CDR2 is SVGAGI in the germline V gene (reference sequence). V shed 5 bases, J shed 4 bases, and the junction held 6 bases outside the gene matches. The CDR3 contains 14 residues. The sample originates from a study of shared clonotypes between healthy human individuals. Study-wide context: The cohort comprised a couple of women and a few men. Their ages spanned 18 to 49 years.

The method was immunoSEQ multiplex PCR; TCRdb's version includes in-frame clones alone and lacks a portion of them. Of about a million clones detected, 77% appear once; the ten largest clones hold more than 0.85%. Sequences were obtained from memory CD4+ T cells from PBMCs. The subset was: CD45RA-negative fraction. The chain joins TRBV6-6 to TRBJ1-2, with 8 positions matching TRBD1. The TCR originated in a man younger than 35 in good health. Some clones in this sample may be carry-over from other donors' samples. The CDR3 DNA is TGTGCCAGCAGTGACAGGGGCGAGAGCTATGGCTACACCTTC. Protein sequence: CASSDRGESYGYTF.